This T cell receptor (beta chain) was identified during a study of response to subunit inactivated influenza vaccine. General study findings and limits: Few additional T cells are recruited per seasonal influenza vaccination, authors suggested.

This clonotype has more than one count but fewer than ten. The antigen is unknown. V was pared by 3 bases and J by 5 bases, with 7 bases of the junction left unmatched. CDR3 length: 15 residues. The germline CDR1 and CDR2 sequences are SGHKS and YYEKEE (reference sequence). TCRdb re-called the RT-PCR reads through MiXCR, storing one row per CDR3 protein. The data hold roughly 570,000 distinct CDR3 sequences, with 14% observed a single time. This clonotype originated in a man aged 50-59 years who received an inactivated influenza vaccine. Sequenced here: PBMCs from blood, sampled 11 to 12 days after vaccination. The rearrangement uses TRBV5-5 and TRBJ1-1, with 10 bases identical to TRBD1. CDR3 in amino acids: CASSSLGQGLTEAFF. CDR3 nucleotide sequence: TGTGCCAGCAGCTCCTTGGGACAGGGGTTAACTGAAGCTTTCTTT.